This T cell receptor (beta chain) was recovered during a study of Ad26.COV2.S vaccination and SARS-CoV-2 variants. Findings and limits, study-wide: Assessments of TCR breadth and depth may have underestimated the total T cell responses.

Regarding this clone: Antigen unknown.

Profiled with immunoSEQ multiplex PCR; TCRdb holds only in-frame clones, not every one. The sample shows about 220,000 clones, roughly 90% of them seen only once. Germline V CDR1 and CDR2: SGHTA, FQGNSA. V was shortened by 5 bases and J by 0 bases, with 11 bases between the two germline ends. CDR3 length: 16 amino acids. Treatment of the sample: some 20 received Ad26.COV2.S at low or high dose, single or two shots; roughly five received placebo; per-sample allocation not given. Sampling was performed 63 days after the first vaccine or placebo injection. Boston hosted the donor, who was an adult aged 18-55 years.

Sample: peripheral blood, taken in a trial of Ad26.COV2.S vaccine versus placebo. The TCR sequence derives from a person aged 18 to 59 who received the Ad26.COV2.S COVID-19 vaccine or a placebo. The rearrangement links TRBV7-2 to TRBJ1-6; D not resolved. In DNA form, the CDR3 reads TGTGCCAGCAGCCACGCGCCCAACTCCTATAATTCACCCCTCCACTTT. It codes for CASSHAPNSYNSPLHF.